These 21 T cell receptor beta chains originate from one sample sequenced in a study of metastatic and nonmetastatic thyroid tumors (dated by TCRdb to between 2020 and 2021). Before undergoing thyroid surgery, none of the patients had been given any kind of treatment. The protocol used for the library was PCR. The listed sequencing device is Illumina HiSeq 4000. TCRdb trimmed public reads at Q25 via fastp, called clones via MiXCR and kept in-frame beta chains. The sample data list about 38,000 clones, and around 47% of these were observed just once. The ten top clones hold roughly 24% of the sample. Sequenced: tumor tissue. These receptors all stem from a male donor with papillary thyroid cancer or a benign thyroid nodule (not recorded which). Some clones in this sample may be carry-over from other donors' samples.

The chain combines TRBV5-1 with TRBJ2-5; weak D call: TRBD1 (5 bases). This CDR3 contains 11 residues. Germline lookup yields CDR1 SGHRS and CDR2 YFSETQ. V was pared by 6 bases and J by 9 bases, with 12 bases between. The CDR3 nucleotides read TGCGCCAGCACTGAGGAAGGGGCCCAGTACTTC. Its translation: CASTEEGAQYF. Supplemented by reference TRBV5-1 and TRBJ2-5, the full variable domain reads KAGVTQTPRYLIKTRGQQVTLSCSPISGHRSVSWYQQTPGQGLQFLFEYFSETQRNKGNFPGRFSGRQFSNSRSEMNVSTLELGDSALYLCASTEEGAQYFGPGTRLLVL.

The rearrangement uses TRBV20-1 and TRBJ1-6; D is uncertain. Trimming took 1 base from V and 0 from J, leaving 7 bases between them. Germline values: CDR1 DFQATT, CDR2 SNEGSKA (reference sequence). This CDR3 region has 15 residues. The CDR3 nucleotides read TGCAGTGCTAGAGTTGAGAGCTCCTATAATTCACCCCTCCACTTT. Translated: CSARVESSYNSPLHF.

V is TRBV24-1 and J is TRBJ2-2; 7 bases are a match to TRBD2. Germline-derived CDR1 and CDR2 are KGHDR and SFDVKD. Trimming cost V 5 bases and J 2 bases; bases outside gene matches: 7. The CDR3 is 16 residues long. This CDR3 is CATSGTGGANTGELFF. The CDR3 bases are TGTGCCACCAGTGGAACGGGAGGAGCTAACACCGGGGAGCTGTTTTTT.

V usage is TRBV20-1 and J usage is TRBJ2-1; 11 nucleotides match TRBD2. The CDR3 is 15 residues long. The V and J ends lost 4 bases and 7 bases, in that order; junction bases with no gene match: 9. From germline, CDR1 is DFQATT and CDR2 SNEGSKA (reference sequence). The CDR3 here is CSAKGGLAAINEQFF. Here the CDR3 DNA reads TGCAGTGCTAAAGGGGGACTAGCGGCTATAAATGAGCAGTTCTTC.

This clone was picked up one time. V is TRBV7-9 and J is TRBJ1-3; 8 positions agree with TRBD1. The V and J ends lost 5 bases and 5 bases, in that order; junction bases with no gene match: 5. CDR1 and CDR2 (germline): SEHNR, FQNEAQ (reference sequence). CDR3 length: 14 residues. CDR3 DNA sequence: TGTGCCAGCAGCCCGGGACAGGCCAGAAACACCATATATTTT. Translating gives CASSPGQARNTIYF.

The chain joins TRBV6-1 to TRBJ1-6; maybe TRBD1 (6 bases). V lost 5 bases and J lost 9, with 14 bases in between. The CDR3 is 14 residues long. Germline V CDR1 and CDR2: MNHNS, SASEGT. The CDR3 bases are TGTGCCAGCAGTCGACAAGACAGGACTTCACCCCTCCACTTT. It yields the protein CASSRQDRTSPLHF.

This clone has a handful of counts. V gene TRBV10-3 combines with J gene TRBJ2-1; D may correspond to TRBD1 or TRBD2 (6 bases each). Germline V gene data show CDR1 as ENHRY and CDR2 as SYGVKD. Trimming took 4 bases from V and 5 from J, leaving 12 bases between them. The CDR3 is 14 amino acids. CDR3 sequence reads: CAISAQGRHNEQFF. The CDR3 DNA reads TGTGCCATCAGTGCCCAGGGGAGGCACAATGAGCAGTTCTTC.

This clone was counted only a few times. The J gene is TRBJ2-5, the V gene TRBV6-1; 12 positions match TRBD2. The CDR3 covers 15 residues. Germline assignment: CDR1 MNHNS and CDR2 SASEGT. V dropped 6 bases and J dropped 0; count of bases not matched to a gene: 2. The CDR3 loop reads CASSRLAGDQETQYF. The CDR3 DNA follows: TGTGCCAGCAGCAGACTAGCGGGAGACCAAGAGACCCAGTACTTC.

In the case of this clone: Germline is not matched at one junction end, which may reflect a read error. The genes are TRBV19 and TRBJ2-1; no clear D gene. The CDR3 has 14 amino acids. The V gene's germline CDR1 is LNHDA and CDR2 SQIVND (reference sequence). This chain's CDR3 is CASSSGITYDEQFF. As DNA, the CDR3 is TGTGCCAGTAGTAGCGGAATCACCTACGATGAGCAGTTCTTC.

There are a few counts of this clone. The CDR3 bases are TGTGCCACCAGCAGAGATCGGGCAGATAGCAATCAGCCCCAGCATTTT. Translation: CATSRDRADSNQPQHF. The rearrangement uses TRBV15 and TRBJ1-5, with D unclear. V shed 0 bases and J shed 0 bases, with 9 bases lying between them. The CDR3 is 16 amino acids. Germline CDR1 is LNHNV and CDR2 is YYDKDF (reference sequence).

The chain links TRBV20-1 to TRBJ2-7; D may correspond to TRBD1 or TRBD2 (6 bases each). Germline V gene sequence: CDR1 DFQATT, CDR2 SNEGSKA (reference sequence). CDR3 length equals 14 residues. Trimming removed 5 bases from V and 0 bases from J, with 14 bases in between. CDR3 region: CSADLGGLSYEQYF. The CDR3 bases are TGCAGTGCTGACCTCGGGGGCCTCTCCTACGAGCAGTACTTC.

The chain uses TRBV7-2 and TRBJ2-7; D gene uncertain. V shed 1 base and J shed 4 bases, with 17 bases lying between them. The CDR3 length is 16 residues. Germline CDR1 SGHTA, CDR2 FQGNSA. CDR3 loop: CASSLGRAGGRYEQYF. For the CDR3, the DNA is TGTGCCAGCAGCTTAGGGCGCGCAGGCGGAAGATACGAGCAGTACTTC.

The J gene is TRBJ1-2, the V gene TRBV6-5; D may be TRBD1 (6 bases). The CDR3 loop spans 16 amino acids. Germline assignment: CDR1 MNHEY and CDR2 SVGAGI. Trimming shortened V by 0 bases and J by 3 bases, and 14 bases separated the two germline ends. The CDR3 bases are TGTGCCAGCAGTTACTCCCAGACAGGAAGGGACTATGGCTACACCTTC. Translation: CASSYSQTGRDYGYTF.

The chain couples TRBV20-1 to TRBJ1-1, with D perhaps matching TRBD1 (6 bases). The CDR3 runs to 16 residues. Germline V gene data show CDR1 as DFQATT and CDR2 as SNEGSKA (reference sequence). The V end lost 6 bases, the J end lost 1 base, and 21 bases lay between the germline ends. CDR3 DNA: TGCAGTGCCAGATTGGGGGGGGCCCTTCCGAACACTGAAGCTTTCTTT. Translation: CSARLGGALPNTEAFF.

This chain links TRBV28 with TRBJ2-7; 7 bases map to TRBD1. After removal of 5 bases from V and 0 bases from J, the junction contained 7 bases not matched to a gene. The CDR3 is 15 amino acids. Germline CDR1 is MDHEN and CDR2 is SYDVKM. CDR3 protein: CASSLTGTSSYEQYF. In nucleotides, the CDR3 is TGTGCCAGCAGTCTGACAGGGACGAGCTCCTACGAGCAGTACTTC.

The chain's CDR3 is CAWSDGRSGNTIYF. The DNA for the CDR3 is TGTGCCTGGTCCGACGGGCGCTCTGGAAACACCATATATTTT. The V call is TRBV30, the J call TRBJ1-3; no firm D call. V lost 5 bases, J lost 0 bases, and 11 bases lay in between. CDR1 is GTSNPN, CDR2 SVGIG, per germline (reference sequence). This CDR3 is 14 amino acids long.

V gene TRBV13 combines with J gene TRBJ1-1; D not certain. Between the trimmed V and J ends, which lost 0 bases and 4 bases, there was a span of 0 bases. This CDR3 is 11 amino acids long. Germline CDR1 is PRHDT and CDR2 is FYEKMQ (reference sequence). The CDR3 nucleotides are TGTGCCAGCAGCTTAGGCACTGAAGCTTTCTTT. The encoded protein is CASSLGTEAFF.

This clone was counted only a few times. The CDR3 nucleotides are TGTGCCAGCAGCTTCATTGAAAGCCCAGGGGAGCAGTACTTC. Its translation: CASSFIESPGEQYF. J is TRBJ2-7 and V is TRBV6-1; weak D call: TRBD1 (5 bases). The CDR3 runs 14 residues. Germline loops: CDR1 MNHNS, CDR2 SASEGT. V shed 6 bases and J shed 7 bases, with 19 bases lying between them.

As regards this clone: A read error may produce the germline difference seen at one junction end. V is TRBV20-1 and J is TRBJ1-2; D is unresolved. The CDR3 sequence is 12 residues long. CDR1 DFQATT and CDR2 SNEGSKA come from the germline V gene (reference sequence). The CDR3 DNA follows: TGCAGTGCTAGTACAGAAAACTATGACTACACCTTC. The encoded protein is CSASTENYDYTF.

This sequence joins TRBV18 and TRBJ1-2, with D hard to call. V was cut by 2 bases and J by 2 bases, with 15 bases left in between. CDR3 size: 16 residues. The germline CDR1 and CDR2 sequences are KGHSH and LQKENI. CDR3 sequence (DNA): TGTGCCAGCTCACCAGAAGTCCCGGGGAAGAACTATGGCTACACCTTC. The encoded protein is CASSPEVPGKNYGYTF. The full variable domain, completed using reference TRBV18 and TRBJ1-2, is NAGVMQNPRHLVRRRGQEARLRCSPMKGHSHVYWYRQLPEEGLKFMVYLQKENIIDESGMPKERFSAEFPKEGPSILRIQQVVRGDSAAYFCASSPEVPGKNYGYTFGSGTRLTVV.

The CDR3 sequence: CASSGNRGRNEKLFF. In DNA, the CDR3 is TGTGCCAGCAGCGGCAACAGGGGGCGGAATGAAAAACTGTTTTTT. The gene calls are TRBV13 and TRBJ1-4, with TRBD1 matching 9 bases. Per germline, CDR1 PRHDT and CDR2 FYEKMQ (reference sequence). The CDR3 consists of 15 residues. The J segment lost 5 bases and the V segment lost 5 bases, leaving 6 bases of the junction unmatched.